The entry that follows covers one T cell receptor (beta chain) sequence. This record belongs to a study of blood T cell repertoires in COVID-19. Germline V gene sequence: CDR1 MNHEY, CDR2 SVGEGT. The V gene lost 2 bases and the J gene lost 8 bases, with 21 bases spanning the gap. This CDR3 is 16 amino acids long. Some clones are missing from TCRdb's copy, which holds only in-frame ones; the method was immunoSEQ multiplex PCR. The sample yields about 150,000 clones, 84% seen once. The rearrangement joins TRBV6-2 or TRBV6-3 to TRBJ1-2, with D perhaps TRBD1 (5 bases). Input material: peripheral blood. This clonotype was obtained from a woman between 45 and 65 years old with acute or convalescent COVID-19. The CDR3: CASSYGRYGGGEGYTF. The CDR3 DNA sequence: TGTGCCAGCAGTTACGGTCGATACGGCGGGGGAGAAGGCTACACCTTC.